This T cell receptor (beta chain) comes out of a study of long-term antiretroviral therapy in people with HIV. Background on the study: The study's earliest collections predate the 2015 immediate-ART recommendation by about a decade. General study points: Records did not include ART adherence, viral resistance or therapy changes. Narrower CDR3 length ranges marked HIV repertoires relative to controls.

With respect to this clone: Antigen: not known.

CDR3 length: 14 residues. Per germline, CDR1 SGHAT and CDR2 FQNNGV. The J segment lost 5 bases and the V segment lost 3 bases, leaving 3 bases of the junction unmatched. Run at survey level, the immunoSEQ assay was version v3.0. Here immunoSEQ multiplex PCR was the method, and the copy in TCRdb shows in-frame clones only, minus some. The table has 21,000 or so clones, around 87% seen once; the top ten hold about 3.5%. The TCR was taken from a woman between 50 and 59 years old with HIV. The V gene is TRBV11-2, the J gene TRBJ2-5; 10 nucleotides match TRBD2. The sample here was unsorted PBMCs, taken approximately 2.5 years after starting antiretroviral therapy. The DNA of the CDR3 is TGTGCCAGCAGCTTTCAGCGGGAGGGGGAGACCCAGTACTTC. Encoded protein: CASSFQREGETQYF.